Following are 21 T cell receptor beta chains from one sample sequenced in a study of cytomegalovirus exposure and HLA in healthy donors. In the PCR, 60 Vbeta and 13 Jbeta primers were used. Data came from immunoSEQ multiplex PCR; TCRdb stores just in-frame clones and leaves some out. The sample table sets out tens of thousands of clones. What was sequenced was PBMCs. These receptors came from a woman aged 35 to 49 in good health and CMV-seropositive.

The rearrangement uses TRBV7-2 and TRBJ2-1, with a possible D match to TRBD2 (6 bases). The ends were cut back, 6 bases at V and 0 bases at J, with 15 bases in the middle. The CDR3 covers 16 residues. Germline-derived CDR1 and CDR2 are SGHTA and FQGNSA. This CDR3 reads CASSPPGSYSYNEQFF. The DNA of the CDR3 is TGTGCCAGCAGTCCCCCCGGGAGCTACTCCTACAATGAGCAGTTCTTC. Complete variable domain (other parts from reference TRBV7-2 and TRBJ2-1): GAGVSQSPSNKVTEKGKDVELRCDPISGHTALYWYRQSLGQGLEFLIYFQGNSAPDKSGLPSDRFSAERTGGSVSTLTIQRTQQEDSAVYLCASSPPGSYSYNEQFFGPGTRLTVL.

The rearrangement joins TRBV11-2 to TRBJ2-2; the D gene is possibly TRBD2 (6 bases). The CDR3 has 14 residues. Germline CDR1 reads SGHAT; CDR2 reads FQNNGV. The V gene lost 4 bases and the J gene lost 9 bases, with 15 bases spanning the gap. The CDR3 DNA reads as TGTGCCAGCAGCTCCCTCTCGGGGGTCAGGGAGCTGTTTTTT. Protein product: CASSSLSGVRELFF.

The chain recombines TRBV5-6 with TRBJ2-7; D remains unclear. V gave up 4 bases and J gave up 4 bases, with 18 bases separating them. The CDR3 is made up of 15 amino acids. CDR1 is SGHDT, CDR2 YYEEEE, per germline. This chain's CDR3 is CASSRVVRNGYEQYF. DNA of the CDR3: TGTGCCAGCAGCAGAGTAGTTAGAAACGGGTACGAGCAGTACTTC.

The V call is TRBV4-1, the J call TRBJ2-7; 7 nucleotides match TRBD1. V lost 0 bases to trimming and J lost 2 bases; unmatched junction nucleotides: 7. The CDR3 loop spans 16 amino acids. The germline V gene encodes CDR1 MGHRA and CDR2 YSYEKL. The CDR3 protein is CASSQDDREQTYEQYF. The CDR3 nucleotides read TGCGCCAGCAGCCAAGACGACAGGGAGCAGACCTACGAGCAGTACTTC.

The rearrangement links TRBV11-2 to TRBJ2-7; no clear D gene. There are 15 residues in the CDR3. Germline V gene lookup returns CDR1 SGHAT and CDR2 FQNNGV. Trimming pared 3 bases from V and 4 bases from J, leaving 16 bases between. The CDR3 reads CASSFSLDRRYEQYF. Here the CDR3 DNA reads TGTGCCAGCAGCTTTTCTCTCGATCGCCGGTACGAGCAGTACTTC.

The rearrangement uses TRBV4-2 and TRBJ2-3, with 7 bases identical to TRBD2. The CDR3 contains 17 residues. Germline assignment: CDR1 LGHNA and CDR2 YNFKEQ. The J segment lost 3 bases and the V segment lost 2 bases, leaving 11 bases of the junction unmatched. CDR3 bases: TGTGCCAGCAGCCAATTCCCCAGCGGGGTGAGGACAGATACGCAGTATTTT. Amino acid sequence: CASSQFPSGVRTDTQYF.

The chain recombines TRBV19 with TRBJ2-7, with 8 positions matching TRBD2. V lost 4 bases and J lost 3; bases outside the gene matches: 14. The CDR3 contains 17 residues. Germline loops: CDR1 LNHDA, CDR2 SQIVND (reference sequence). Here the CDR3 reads CASSTQTGFGRDYEQYF. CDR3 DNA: TGTGCCAGTAGTACCCAAACAGGGTTCGGGAGGGACTACGAGCAGTACTTC.

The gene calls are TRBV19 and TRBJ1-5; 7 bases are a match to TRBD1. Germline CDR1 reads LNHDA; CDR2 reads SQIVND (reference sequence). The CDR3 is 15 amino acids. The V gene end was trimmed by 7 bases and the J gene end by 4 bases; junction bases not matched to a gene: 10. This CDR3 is CASKSRDRLNQPQHF. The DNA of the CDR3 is TGTGCCAGTAAGAGCCGGGACAGACTAAATCAGCCCCAGCATTTT.

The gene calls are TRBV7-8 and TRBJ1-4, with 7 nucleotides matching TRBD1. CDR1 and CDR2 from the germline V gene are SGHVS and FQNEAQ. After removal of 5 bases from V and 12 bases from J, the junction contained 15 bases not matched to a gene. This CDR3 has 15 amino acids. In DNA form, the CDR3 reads TGTGCCAGCAGCCGGCGGGACAGAAGGCCCCAGGAACTGTTTTTT. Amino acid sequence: CASSRRDRRPQELFF.

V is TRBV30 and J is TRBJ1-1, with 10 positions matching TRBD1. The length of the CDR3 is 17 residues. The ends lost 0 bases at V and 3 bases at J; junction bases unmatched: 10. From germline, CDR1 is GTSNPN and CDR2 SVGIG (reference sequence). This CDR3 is CAWSVPRDRGGDTEAFF. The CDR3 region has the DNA TGTGCCTGGAGTGTACCCCGGGACAGGGGTGGAGACACTGAAGCTTTCTTT.

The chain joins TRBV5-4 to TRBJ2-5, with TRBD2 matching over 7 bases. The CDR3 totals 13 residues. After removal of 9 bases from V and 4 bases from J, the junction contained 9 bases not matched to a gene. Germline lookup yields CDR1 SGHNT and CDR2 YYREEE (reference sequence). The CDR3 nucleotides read TGTGCCACTAGGGCGGGAGCCGCAGAGACCCAGTACTTC. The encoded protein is CATRAGAAETQYF.

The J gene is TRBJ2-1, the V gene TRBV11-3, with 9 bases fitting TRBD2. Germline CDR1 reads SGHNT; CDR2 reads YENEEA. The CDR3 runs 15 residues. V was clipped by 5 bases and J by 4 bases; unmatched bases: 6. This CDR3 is CASSPAGGPYNEQFF. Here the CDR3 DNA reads TGTGCCAGCAGCCCAGCGGGAGGTCCTTACAATGAGCAGTTCTTC. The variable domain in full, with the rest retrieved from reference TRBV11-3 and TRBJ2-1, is EAGVVQSPRYKIIEKKQPVAFWCNPISGHNTLYWYLQNLGQGPELLIRYENEEAVDDSQLPKDRFSAERLKGVDSTLKIQPAELGDSAVYLCASSPAGGPYNEQFFGPGTRLTVL.

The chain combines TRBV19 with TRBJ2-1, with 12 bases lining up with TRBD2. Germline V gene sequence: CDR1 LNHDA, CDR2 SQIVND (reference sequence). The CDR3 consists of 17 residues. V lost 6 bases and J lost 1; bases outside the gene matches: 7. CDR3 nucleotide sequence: TGTGCCAGTAGAGGTCTAGCGGGAGGGCCTTCCTACAATGAGCAGTTCTTC. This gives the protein CASRGLAGGPSYNEQFF.

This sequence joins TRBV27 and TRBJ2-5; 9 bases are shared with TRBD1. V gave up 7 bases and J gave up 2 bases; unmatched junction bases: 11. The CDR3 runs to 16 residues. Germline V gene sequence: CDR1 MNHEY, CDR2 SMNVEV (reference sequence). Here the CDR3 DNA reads TGTGCCAGCAAGGGTTTCGGGACAGGGTTACAAGAGACCCAGTACTTC. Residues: CASKGFGTGLQETQYF.

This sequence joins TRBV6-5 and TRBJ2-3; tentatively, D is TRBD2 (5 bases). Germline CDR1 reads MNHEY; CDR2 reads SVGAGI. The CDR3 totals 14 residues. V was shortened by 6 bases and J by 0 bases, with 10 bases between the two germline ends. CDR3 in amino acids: CASSRRGSTDTQYF. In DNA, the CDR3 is TGTGCCAGCAGCCGCAGAGGGAGCACAGATACGCAGTATTTT.

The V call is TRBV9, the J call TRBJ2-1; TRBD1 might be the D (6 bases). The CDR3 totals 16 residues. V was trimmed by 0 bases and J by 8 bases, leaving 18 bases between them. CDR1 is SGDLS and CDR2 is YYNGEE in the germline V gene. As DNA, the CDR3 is TGTGCCAGCAGCGTAGCTAGGGGGAAAGGGGTCGATGAGCAGTTCTTC. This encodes CASSVARGKGVDEQFF.

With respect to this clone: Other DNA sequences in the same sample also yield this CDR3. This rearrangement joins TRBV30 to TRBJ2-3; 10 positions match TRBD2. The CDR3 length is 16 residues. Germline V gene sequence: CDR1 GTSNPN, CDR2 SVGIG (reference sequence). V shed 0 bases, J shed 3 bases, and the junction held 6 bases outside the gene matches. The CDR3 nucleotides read TGTGCCTGGAGTGTGGGTCTAGCGGGAGATACAGATACGCAGTATTTT. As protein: CAWSVGLAGDTDTQYF.

The CDR3 DNA reads as TGTGCCAGCAAAGGGCCAGGGGGCCTCAATGAGCAGTTCTTC. Translated: CASKGPGGLNEQFF. The chain has TRBV5-6 and TRBJ2-1; 8 nucleotides agree with TRBD1. The CDR3 is made up of 14 amino acids. The germline gives CDR1 SGHDT, CDR2 YYEEEE. V dropped 6 bases and J dropped 6; count of bases not matched to a gene: 8.

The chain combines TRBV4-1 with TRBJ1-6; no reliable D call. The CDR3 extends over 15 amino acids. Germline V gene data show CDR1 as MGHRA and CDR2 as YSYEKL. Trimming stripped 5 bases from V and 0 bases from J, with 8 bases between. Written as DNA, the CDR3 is TGCGCCAGCAGCGTGGGGAGCTCCTATAATTCACCCCTCCACTTT. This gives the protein CASSVGSSYNSPLHF.

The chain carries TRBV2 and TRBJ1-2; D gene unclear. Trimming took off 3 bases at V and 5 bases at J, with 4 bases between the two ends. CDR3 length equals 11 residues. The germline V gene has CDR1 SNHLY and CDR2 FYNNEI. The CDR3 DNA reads TGTGCCAGCAGTGACAGTTATGGCTACACCTTC. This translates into CASSDSYGYTF.

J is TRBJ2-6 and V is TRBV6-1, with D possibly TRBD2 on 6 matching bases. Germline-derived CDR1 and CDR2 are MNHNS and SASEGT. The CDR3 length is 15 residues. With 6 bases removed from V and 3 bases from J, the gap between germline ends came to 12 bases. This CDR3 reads CASRTGAVGANVLTF. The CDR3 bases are TGTGCCAGCAGGACGGGAGCTGTTGGGGCCAACGTCCTGACTTTC.